Only one count was recorded for the clone carrying this TCR beta chain. Its antigen is as yet unknown. All donors qualified as healthy HIV-negative adults and had experienced no recent acute infections or vaccinations. These data come from a study of shared clonotypes between healthy human individuals. The study, taken as a whole, reports: With few donors, the genetic and exposure-history diversity represented was limited.

The CDR3 is made up of 13 amino acids. Germline V lookup: CDR1 SGHTA, CDR2 FQGNSA. The V end was cut by 3 bases, the J end by 2 bases, with 7 bases between. Across several immunoSEQ plates, the genomic DNA of each subset was split evenly. An approximately 200 ng quantity of DNA, 25,000 to 30,000 T cell genomes, went into the sorted-subset replicate PCRs. The method was immunoSEQ multiplex PCR; TCRdb's version includes in-frame clones alone and lacks a portion of them. The sample shows around 1,000,000 clones, approximately 80% of them seen only once. This sequence joins TRBV7-2 and TRBJ1-1, with TRBD1 as a possible D gene (6 bases). The source of this sequence is a man younger than 35 in good health. Some clones in this sample may be carry-over from other donors' samples. The sample comprised memory CD4+ T cells from PBMCs. Subset noted: CD45RA-negative fraction. The CDR3: CASSLGANTEAFF. The CDR3 nucleotides read TGTGCCAGCAGCTTGGGGGCCAACACTGAAGCTTTCTTT.